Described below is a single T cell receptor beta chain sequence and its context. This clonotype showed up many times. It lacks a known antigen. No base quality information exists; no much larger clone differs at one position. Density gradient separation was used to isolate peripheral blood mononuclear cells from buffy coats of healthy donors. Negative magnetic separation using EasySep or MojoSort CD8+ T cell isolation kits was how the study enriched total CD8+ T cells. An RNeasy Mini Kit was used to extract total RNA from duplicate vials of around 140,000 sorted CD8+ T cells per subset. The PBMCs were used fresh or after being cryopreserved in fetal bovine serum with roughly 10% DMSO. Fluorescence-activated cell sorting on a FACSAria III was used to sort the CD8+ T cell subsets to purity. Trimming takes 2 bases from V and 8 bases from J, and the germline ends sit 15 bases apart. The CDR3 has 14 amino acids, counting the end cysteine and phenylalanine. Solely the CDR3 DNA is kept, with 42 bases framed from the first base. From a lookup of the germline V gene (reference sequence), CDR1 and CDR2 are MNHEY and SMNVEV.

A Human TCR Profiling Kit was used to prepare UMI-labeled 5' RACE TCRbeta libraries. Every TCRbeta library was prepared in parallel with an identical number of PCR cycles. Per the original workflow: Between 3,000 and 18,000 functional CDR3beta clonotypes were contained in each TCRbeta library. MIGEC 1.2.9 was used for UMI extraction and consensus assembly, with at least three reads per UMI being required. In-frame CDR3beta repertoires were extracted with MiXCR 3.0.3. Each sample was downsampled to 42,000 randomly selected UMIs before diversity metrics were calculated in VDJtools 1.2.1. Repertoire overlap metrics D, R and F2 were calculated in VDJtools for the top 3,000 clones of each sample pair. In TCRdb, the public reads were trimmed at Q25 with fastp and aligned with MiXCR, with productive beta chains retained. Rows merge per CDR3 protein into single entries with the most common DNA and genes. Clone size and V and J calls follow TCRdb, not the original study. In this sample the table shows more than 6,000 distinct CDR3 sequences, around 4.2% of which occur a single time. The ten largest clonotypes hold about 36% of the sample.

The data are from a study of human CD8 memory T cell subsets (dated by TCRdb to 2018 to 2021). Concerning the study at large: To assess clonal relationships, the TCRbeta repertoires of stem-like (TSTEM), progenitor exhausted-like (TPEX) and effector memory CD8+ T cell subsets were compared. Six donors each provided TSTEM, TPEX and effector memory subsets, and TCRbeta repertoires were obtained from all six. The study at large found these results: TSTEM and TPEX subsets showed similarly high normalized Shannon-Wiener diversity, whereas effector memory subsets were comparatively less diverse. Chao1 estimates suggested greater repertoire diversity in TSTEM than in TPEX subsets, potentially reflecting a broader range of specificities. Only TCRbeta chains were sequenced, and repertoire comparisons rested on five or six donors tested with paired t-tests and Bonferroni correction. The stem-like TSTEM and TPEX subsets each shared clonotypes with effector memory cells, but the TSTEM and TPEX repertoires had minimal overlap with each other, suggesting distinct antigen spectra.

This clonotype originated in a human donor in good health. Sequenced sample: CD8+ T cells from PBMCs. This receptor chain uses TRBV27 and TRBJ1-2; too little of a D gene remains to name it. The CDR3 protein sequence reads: CASSLTQAGYGYTF. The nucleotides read TGTGCCAGCAGTTTAACCCAAGCGGGGTACGGCTACACCTTC.